This T cell receptor (beta chain) was captured by sequencing in a study of shared clonotypes between healthy human individuals. This clone was seen a handful of times. As yet, its antigen is unknown. Positive CCR7 selection of CD45RO-negative cells yielded the naive CD8 cells, and terminally differentiated effector memory CD45RA+ cells were excluded. Nashville, Tennessee was home to all donors, who were Caucasian adults. The assay was immunoSEQ multiplex PCR, and TCRdb's table has in-frame clones only and misses some. Of around 600,000 clones detected, about 95% appear once; the ten largest clones hold about 0.11%. CDR3 length: 10 amino acids. Trimming left V 11 bases short and J 3 bases short, with 5 bases between. Germline V CDR1 and CDR2: SNHLY, FYNNEI. Study results and limitations: Rarefaction exposed incomplete sorted-subset sequencing despite large depth.

This receptor was taken from a woman younger than 45 in good health. The chain employs TRBV2 and TRBJ1-3; D unresolved. The sequencing input was naive CD8+ T cells sorted from blood. CDR3 DNA sequence: TGTGCCTCAGGTGGAAACACCATATATTTT. Amino acids: CASGGNTIYF.